This paragraph covers one TCR beta chain sequence. What it recognizes is unknown. The record originates from a study of blood T cells in healthy people across ages. Whole-study findings and limits: There were more naive CD4+ cells and higher diversity in long-lived donors than in aged donors.

Primed by a sample-barcoded 5' primer and a J-beta primer mix, a second PCR proceeded for about 7 to 11 cycles. Each cDNA molecule was tagged by a template-switch adaptor that had 12 random nucleotides. From the 5' RACE reads, TCRdb called clonotypes with MiXCR, one entry per CDR3 protein. Among approximately 900,000 distinct CDR3 sequences listed, around 48% were seen once. Germline CDR1 is ENHRY and CDR2 is SYGVKD. The CDR3 loop spans 11 amino acids. This chain uses TRBV10-3 with TRBJ2-7; possible D gene TRBD1, 6 bases. Input material: blood. This TCR came from a man aged 25 to 40 in good health. CDR3 nucleotide sequence: TGTACCACCGGACAGAACTACGAGCAGTACTTC. Its translation: CTTGQNYEQYF.